This T cell receptor (beta chain) was sequenced in a study of a mutant IDH1 vaccine in newly diagnosed glioma. Germline V lookup: CDR1 KGHSH, CDR2 LQKENI. The CDR3 spans 15 residues. Trimming took 4 bases from V and 3 from J, leaving 13 bases between them. This clone was counted a single time. Time point here: baseline, week 1 (first vaccination visit). Treatment given: pre-vaccination baseline after standard-of-care therapy. Patients carried new grade 3 or 4 IDH1-mutant astrocytomas lacking nuclear ATRX. The method was immunoSEQ multiplex PCR; TCRdb's version includes in-frame clones alone and lacks a portion of them. The profile covers about 70,000 clones, with approximately 82% appearing a single time and 4.6% taken by the ten largest.

This material consisted of peripheral blood mononuclear cells (PBMCs), taken from a glioma patient treated with radiotherapy, temozolomide or both. The source is a young woman with glioma. Some clones in this sample may be carry-over from other donors' samples. The J gene is TRBJ1-3, the V gene TRBV18; D is perhaps TRBD1 (5 bases). Here the CDR3 DNA reads TGTGCCAGCTCACTTGATGAGGGGTATGGAAACACCATATATTTT. Protein: CASSLDEGYGNTIYF.